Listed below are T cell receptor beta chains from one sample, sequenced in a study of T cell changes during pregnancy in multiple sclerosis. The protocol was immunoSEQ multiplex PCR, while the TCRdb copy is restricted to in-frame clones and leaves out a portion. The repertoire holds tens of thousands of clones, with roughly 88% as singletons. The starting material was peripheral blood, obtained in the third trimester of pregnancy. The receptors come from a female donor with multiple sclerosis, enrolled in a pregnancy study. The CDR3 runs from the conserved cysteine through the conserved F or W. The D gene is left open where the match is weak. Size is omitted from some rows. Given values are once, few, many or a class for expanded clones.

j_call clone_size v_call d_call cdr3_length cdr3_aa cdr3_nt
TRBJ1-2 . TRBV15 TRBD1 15 CATSSWDRNVYGYTF TGTGCCACCAGCAGTTGGGACAGAAACGTCTATGGCTACACCTTC
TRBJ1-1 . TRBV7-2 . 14 CASSLGPGNTEAFF TGTGCCAGCAGCTTAGGGCCAGGGAACACTGAAGCTTTCTTT
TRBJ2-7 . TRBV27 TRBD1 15 CASSISTGGIREQYF TGTGCCAGCAGCATTTCGACAGGGGGGATTCGGGAGCAGTACTTC
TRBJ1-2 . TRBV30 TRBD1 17 CAWSALTTGAPWDGYTF TGTGCCTGGAGTGCCCTCACCACAGGGGCCCCTTGGGATGGCTACACCTTC
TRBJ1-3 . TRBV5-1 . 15 CASSPESQPGNTIYF TGCGCCAGCAGCCCGGAGTCCCAACCTGGAAACACCATATATTTT
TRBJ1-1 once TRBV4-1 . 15 CASSLPRGGLTQAFF TGCGCCAGCAGCCTGCCCCGAGGAGGGCTTACTCAAGCTTTCTTT
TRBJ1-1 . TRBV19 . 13 CASSISGVTEAFF TGTGCCAGTAGTATATCAGGGGTCACTGAAGCTTTCTTT
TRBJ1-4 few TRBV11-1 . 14 CASSPPGGYEKLFF TGTGCCAGCAGCCCTCCGGGGGGCTATGAAAAACTGTTTTTT
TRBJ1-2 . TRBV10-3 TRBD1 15 CAISSPGTGIYGYTF TGTGCCATCAGTTCACCCGGGACAGGGATCTATGGCTACACCTTC
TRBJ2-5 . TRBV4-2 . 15 CASSQVTLAEETQYF TGTGCCAGCAGCCAAGTCACACTAGCTGAAGAGACCCAGTACTTC
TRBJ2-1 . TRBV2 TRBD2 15 CASSELGGGYNEQFF TGTGCCAGCAGTGAACTGGGCGGGGGGTACAATGAGCAGTTCTTC
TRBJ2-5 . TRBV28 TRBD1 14 CASSLFSGGETQYF TGTGCCAGCAGTTTATTCTCAGGGGGAGAGACCCAGTACTTC
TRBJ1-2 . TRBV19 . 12 CASMEGWYGYTF TGTGCCAGTATGGAGGGGTGGTATGGCTACACCTTC
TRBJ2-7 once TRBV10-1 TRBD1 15 CASSESRDRGHEQYF TGCGCCAGCAGTGAGTCGAGGGACAGGGGACACGAGCAGTACTTC
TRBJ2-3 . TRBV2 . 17 CASSGGGRPRSTDTQYF TGTGCCAGCAGTGGGGGGGGCAGGCCGAGAAGCACAGATACGCAGTATTTT
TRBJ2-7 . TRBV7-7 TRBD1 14 CASSFWTGSYEQYF TGTGCTAGCAGCTTTTGGACAGGCTCCTACGAGCAGTACTTC
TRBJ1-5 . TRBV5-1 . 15 CASSLAGVGNQPQHF TGCGCCAGCAGCTTGGCCGGGGTTGGCAATCAGCCCCAGCATTTT
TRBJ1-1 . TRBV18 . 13 CASSRVLSTEAFF TGTGCCAGCTCACGAGTCCTGAGCACTGAAGCTTTCTTT
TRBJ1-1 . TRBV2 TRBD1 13 CASNGRQGSEAFF TGTGCCAGCAACGGACGACAGGGCTCTGAAGCTTTCTTT
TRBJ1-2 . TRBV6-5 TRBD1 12 CASATGGYGYTF TGTGCCAGCGCGACAGGGGGCTATGGCTACACCTTC